This T cell receptor (beta chain) was documented in a study of radiotherapy plus CTLA-4 blockade in lung cancer. With 5 bases clipped from V and 0 bases from J, the junction kept 3 bases outside the gene matches. This CDR3 contains 15 residues. Germline CDR1 reads LNHDA; CDR2 reads SQIVND (reference sequence). The repertoire was sequenced with immunoSEQ multiplex PCR; TCRdb's copy has only in-frame clones and lacks some. The sample lists under 70,000 clones; approximately 77% were seen once. This clone turned up a few times. The specimen comprised peripheral blood, sampled from a patient treated with radiotherapy plus ipilimumab. The clonotype comes from a human donor with non-small cell lung cancer who had a complete response to radiotherapy plus ipilimumab. The V and J genes are TRBV19 and TRBJ1-3, with 8 bases aligning to TRBD1. Here the CDR3 DNA reads TGTGCCAGTAGTCCGGGACAGGCCTCTGGAAACACCATATATTTT. It encodes CASSPGQASGNTIYF.